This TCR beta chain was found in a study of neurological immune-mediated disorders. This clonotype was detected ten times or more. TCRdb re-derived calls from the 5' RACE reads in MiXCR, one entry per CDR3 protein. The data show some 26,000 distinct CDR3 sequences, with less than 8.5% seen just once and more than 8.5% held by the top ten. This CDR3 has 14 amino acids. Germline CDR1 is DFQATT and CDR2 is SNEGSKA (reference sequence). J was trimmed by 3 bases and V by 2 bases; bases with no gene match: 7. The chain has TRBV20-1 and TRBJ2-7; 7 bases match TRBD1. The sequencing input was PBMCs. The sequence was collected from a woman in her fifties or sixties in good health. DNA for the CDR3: TGCAGTGCTAGACAGGGGGACAGTTTCTACGAGCAGTACTTC. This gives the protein CSARQGDSFYEQYF.